This T cell receptor (beta chain) was sequenced during a study of cytomegalovirus exposure and HLA in healthy donors. Study results and caveats: In presence/absence analyses, roughly uniform sequencing depth across donors was assumed. Both high specificity and high sensitivity reportedly marked the classifier's diagnosis of cytomegalovirus status.

The CDR3 is made up of 14 amino acids. V dropped 0 bases and J dropped 0 bases, with 6 bases sitting between them. From germline, CDR1 is SGHVS and CDR2 FNYEAQ. PCR employed 60 Vbeta and 13 Jbeta primers. Sequencing used immunoSEQ multiplex PCR; TCRdb keeps in-frame clones, though not all of them. The sample shows 95,000 to 150,000 clones, 50% to 75% of them seen only once. Comment on this clone: What it binds is not known.

The clonotype comes from a woman aged 40 to 50 in good health and CMV-seropositive. The chain has TRBV7-6 and TRBJ2-7; D not resolved. Material: PBMCs. CDR3 sequence reads: CASSLAGGSYEQYF. As DNA, the CDR3 is TGTGCCAGCAGCTTAGCTGGCGGCTCCTACGAGCAGTACTTC.